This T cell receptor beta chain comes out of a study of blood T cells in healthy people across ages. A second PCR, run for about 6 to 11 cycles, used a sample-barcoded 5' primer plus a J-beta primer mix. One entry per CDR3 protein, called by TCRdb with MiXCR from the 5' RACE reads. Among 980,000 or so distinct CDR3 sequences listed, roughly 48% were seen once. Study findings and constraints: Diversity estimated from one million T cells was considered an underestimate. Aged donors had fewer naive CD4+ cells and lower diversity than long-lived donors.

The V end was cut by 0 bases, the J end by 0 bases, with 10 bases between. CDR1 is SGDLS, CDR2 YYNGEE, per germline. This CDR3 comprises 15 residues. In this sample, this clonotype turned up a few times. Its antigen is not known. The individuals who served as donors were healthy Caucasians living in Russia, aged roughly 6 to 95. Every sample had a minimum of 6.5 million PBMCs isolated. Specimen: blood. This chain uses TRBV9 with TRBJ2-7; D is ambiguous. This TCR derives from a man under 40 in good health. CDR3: CASSVAGHPSYEQYF. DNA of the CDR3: TGTGCCAGCAGCGTAGCAGGTCACCCCTCCTACGAGCAGTACTTC.